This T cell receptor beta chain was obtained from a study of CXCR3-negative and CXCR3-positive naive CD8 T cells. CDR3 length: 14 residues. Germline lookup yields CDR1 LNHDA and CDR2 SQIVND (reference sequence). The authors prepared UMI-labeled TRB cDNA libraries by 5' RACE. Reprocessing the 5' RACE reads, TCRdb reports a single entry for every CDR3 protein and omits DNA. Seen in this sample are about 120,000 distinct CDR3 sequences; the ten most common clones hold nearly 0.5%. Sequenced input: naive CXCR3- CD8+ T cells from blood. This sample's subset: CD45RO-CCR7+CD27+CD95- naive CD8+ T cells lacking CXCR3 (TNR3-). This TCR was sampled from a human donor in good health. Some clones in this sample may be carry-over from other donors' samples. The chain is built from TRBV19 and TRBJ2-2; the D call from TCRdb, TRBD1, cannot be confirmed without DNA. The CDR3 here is CATRDRGISGELFF.